This T cell receptor beta chain was recorded in a study of T cell clones after liver transplantation. Measured with immunoSEQ multiplex PCR; TCRdb has only the in-frame clones, and not every one. The sample lists about 6,100 clones, around 80% occurring once. Germline values: CDR1 LNHDA, CDR2 SQIVND (reference sequence). There are 12 residues in the CDR3. J was trimmed by 12 bases and V by 6 bases; bases with no gene match: 7. The sequences come from CD8+ T cells from blood, collected 24 months after liver transplant. This TCR was recovered from a human patient who received a liver transplant. Some T cells may be graft donor cells. This chain uses TRBV19 with TRBJ2-2, with 7 bases aligning to TRBD1. The CDR3 spells CASSIGQVKLFF. The CDR3 coding sequence is TGTGCCAGTAGCATTGGACAGGTTAAGCTGTTTTTT.